This entry is about one T cell receptor beta chain. Antigen: not known. The source of the sample is a study of cytomegalovirus exposure and HLA in healthy donors. Deletions cut 6 bases from V and 5 bases from J, with 13 bases between. This CDR3 comprises 13 residues. Germline V lookup: CDR1 LNHDA, CDR2 SQIVND (reference sequence). Study-wide results and limits: Using the classifier, cytomegalovirus status was reportedly diagnosed with high specificity and sensitivity. Most TCR sequences showed up rarely, but some public TCRs showed up in many donors. Cytomegalovirus association was listed for 170 or so TCR beta chains.

TCRdb keeps only in-frame clones here, not all; method: immunoSEQ multiplex PCR. The sample lists around 140,000 clones, more than 85% occurring once. V is TRBV19 and J is TRBJ1-1, with a possible D match to TRBD1 (5 bases). Specimen: PBMCs. The sequence derives from a man between 18 and 35 years old in good health and CMV-seropositive. In DNA, the CDR3 is TGTGCCAGTAGCGAAAAGGGGTGGACTGAAGCTTTCTTT. It codes for CASSEKGWTEAFF.